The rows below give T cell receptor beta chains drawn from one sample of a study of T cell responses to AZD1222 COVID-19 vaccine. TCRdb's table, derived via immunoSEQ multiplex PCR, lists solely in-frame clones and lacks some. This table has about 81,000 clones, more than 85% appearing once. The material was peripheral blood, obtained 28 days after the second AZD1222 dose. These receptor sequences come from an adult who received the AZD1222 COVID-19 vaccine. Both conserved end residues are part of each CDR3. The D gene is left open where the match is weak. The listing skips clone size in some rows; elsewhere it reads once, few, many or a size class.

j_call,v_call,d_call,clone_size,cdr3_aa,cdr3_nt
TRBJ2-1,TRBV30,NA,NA,CAWSVPFGGARHNEQFF,TGTGCCTGGAGTGTACCCTTCGGCGGGGCAAGACACAATGAGCAGTTCTTC
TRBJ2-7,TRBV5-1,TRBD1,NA,CASSSRGNNYEQYF,TGCGCCAGCAGCTCCAGGGGGAACAATTACGAGCAGTACTTC
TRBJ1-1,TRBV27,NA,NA,CASSVTVMNTEAFF,TGTGCCAGCAGTGTCACGGTTATGAACACTGAAGCTTTCTTT
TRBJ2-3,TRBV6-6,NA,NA,CASSPTTDTQYF,TGTGCCAGCAGTCCCACCACAGATACGCAGTATTTT
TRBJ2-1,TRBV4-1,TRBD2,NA,CASSQESPTSANYNEQFF,TGCGCCAGCAGCCAAGAATCCCCCACTAGCGCAAACTACAATGAGCAGTTCTTC
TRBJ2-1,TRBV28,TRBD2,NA,CASRRTRGSFNEQFF,TGTGCCAGCAGGCGGACTCGCGGGAGTTTCAATGAGCAGTTCTTC
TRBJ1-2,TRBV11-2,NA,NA,CASSLGQASGHGYTF,TGTGCCAGCAGCTTAGGCCAGGCATCCGGACATGGCTACACCTTC
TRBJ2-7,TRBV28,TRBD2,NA,CASSLGGVFEQYF,TGTGCCAGCAGTTTGGGAGGGGTGTTCGAGCAGTACTTC
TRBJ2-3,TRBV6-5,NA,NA,CASRKGANTQYF,TGTGCCAGCCGGAAAGGGGCGAATACGCAGTATTTT
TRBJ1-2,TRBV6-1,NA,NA,CASSEQRGDGYTF,TGTGCCAGCAGTGAACAGAGGGGCGATGGCTACACCTTC
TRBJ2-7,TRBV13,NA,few,CASSGRGEQYF,TGTGCCAGCAGCGGACGTGGCGAGCAGTACTTC
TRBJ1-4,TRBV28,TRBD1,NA,CASSRTGNNEKLFF,TGTGCCAGCAGCCGGACAGGGAACAATGAAAAACTGTTTTTT
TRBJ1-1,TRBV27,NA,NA,CASSSGGSGTEAFF,TGTGCCAGCAGTTCTGGGGGTTCGGGCACTGAAGCTTTCTTT
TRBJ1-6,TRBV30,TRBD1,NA,CAWKDRDRVPLHF,TGTGCCTGGAAGGACCGGGACAGGGTTCCCCTCCACTTT
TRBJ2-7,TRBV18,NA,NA,CASSPRGVPYEQYF,TGTGCCAGCTCACCACGGGGGGTACCCTACGAGCAGTACTTC
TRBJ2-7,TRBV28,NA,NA,CASSTAGSETDEQYF,TGTGCCAGCAGTACCGCGGGCTCAGAGACGGACGAGCAGTACTTC
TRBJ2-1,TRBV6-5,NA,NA,CASSSYPSSYNEQFF,TGTGCCAGCTCTAGTTATCCTAGCTCCTACAATGAGCAGTTCTTC
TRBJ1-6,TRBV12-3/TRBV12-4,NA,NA,CASSPGPNSPLHF,TGTGCCAGCAGTCCCGGCCCAAATTCACCCCTCCACTTT
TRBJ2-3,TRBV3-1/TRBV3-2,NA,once,CASSPHGDTQYF,TGTGCCAGCAGCCCGCACGGGGATACGCAGTATTTT
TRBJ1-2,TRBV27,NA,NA,CASTPLPGYYGYTF,TGTGCCAGCACCCCACTACCCGGTTACTATGGCTACACCTTC
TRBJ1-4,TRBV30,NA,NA,CAWKVRTNEKLFF,TGTGCCTGGAAAGTACGGACAAATGAAAAACTGTTTTTT
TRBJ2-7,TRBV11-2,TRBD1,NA,CASSRTGGGYEQYF,TGTGCCAGCAGCCGTACAGGGGGTGGCTACGAGCAGTACTTC
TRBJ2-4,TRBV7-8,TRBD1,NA,CASNMGQAKNIQYF,TGTGCCAGCAACATGGGACAGGCCAAAAACATTCAGTACTTC
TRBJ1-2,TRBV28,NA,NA,CASSSDRIYGYTF,TGTGCCAGCAGCTCCGACAGGATCTATGGCTACACCTTC
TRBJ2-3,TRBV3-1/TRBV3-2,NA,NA,CASSQGGDTQYF,TGTGCCAGCAGCCAAGGAGGTGATACGCAGTATTTT
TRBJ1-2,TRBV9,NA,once,CASSTRGGYGYTF,TGTGCCAGCAGCACGAGGGGCGGCTATGGCTACACCTTC
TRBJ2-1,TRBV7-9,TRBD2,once,CASSSGTSWNRNEQFF,TGTGCCAGCAGCTCCGGGACTAGCTGGAACCGCAATGAGCAGTTCTTC
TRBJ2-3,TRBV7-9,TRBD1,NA,CASSRQGSTDTQYF,TGTGCCAGCAGCCGACAGGGGAGCACAGATACGCAGTATTTT
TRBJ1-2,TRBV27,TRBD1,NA,CASSPRGPYGYTF,TGTGCCAGCAGTCCCAGGGGGCCCTATGGCTACACCTTC
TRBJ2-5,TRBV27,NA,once,CASSLWGRETQYF,TGTGCCAGCAGTTTATGGGGTCGAGAGACCCAGTACTTC
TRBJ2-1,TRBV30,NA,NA,CAWWTSYYNEQFF,TGTGCCTGGTGGACTTCCTATTACAATGAGCAGTTCTTC
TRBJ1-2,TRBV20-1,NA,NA,CSAKEDYGYTF,TGCAGTGCTAAAGAGGACTATGGCTACACCTTC
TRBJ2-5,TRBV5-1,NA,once,CASSLLGGFSQETQYF,TGCGCCAGCAGCTTGTTAGGGGGGTTTAGCCAAGAGACCCAGTACTTC
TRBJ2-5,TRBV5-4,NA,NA,CASSTDQETQYF,TGTGCCAGCAGCACAGACCAAGAGACCCAGTACTTC
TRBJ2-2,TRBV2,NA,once,CASTPFVGLNTGELFF,TGTGCCAGTACCCCCTTCGTGGGGCTTAACACCGGGGAGCTGTTTTTT
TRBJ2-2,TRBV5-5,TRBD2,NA,CASSLVLAGVGELFF,TGTGCCAGCAGCTTGGTGCTAGCGGGAGTCGGGGAGCTGTTTTTT
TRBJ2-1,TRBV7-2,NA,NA,CASSLERVRPFF,TGTGCCAGCAGCTTAGAAAGGGTGCGTCCGTTCTTC
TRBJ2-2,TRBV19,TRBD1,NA,CASRTPGTERELFF,TGTGCCAGTAGGACACCCGGGACAGAGCGGGAGCTGTTTTTT
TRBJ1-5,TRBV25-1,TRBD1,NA,CASSDGQADQPQHF,TGTGCCAGCAGTGATGGACAGGCGGATCAGCCCCAGCATTTT
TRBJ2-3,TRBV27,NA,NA,CASSSPPRQPRTDTQYF,TGTGCCAGCAGTTCGCCCCCCCGACAGCCGCGCACAGATACGCAGTATTTT
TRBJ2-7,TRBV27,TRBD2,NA,CASSHPASGEYEQYF,TGTGCCAGCAGCCACCCCGCTAGCGGCGAATACGAGCAGTACTTC
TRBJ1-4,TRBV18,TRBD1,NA,CASSRMGQGNEKLFF,TGTGCCAGCTCACGCATGGGACAGGGTAATGAAAAACTGTTTTTT
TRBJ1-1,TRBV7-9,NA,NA,CASSLGQQNTEAFF,TGTGCCAGCAGCTTAGGACAGCAGAACACTGAAGCTTTCTTT
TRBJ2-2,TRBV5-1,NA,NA,CASSQGYREHGELFF,TGCGCCAGCAGCCAAGGGTACCGGGAACACGGGGAGCTGTTTTTT
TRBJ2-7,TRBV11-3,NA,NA,CASSPSGGYEQYF,TGTGCCAGCAGCCCCAGTGGGGGTTACGAGCAGTACTTC
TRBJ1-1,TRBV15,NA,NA,CATSRDLGAEAFF,TGTGCCACCAGCAGAGATCTGGGGGCTGAAGCTTTCTTT